The 31 T cell receptor beta chains presented below share a single source sample, sequenced in a study of cytomegalovirus exposure and HLA in healthy donors. The PCR made use of 60 Vbeta and 13 Jbeta primers. Only in-frame clones appear in the TCRdb table, and some are missing; sequencing was by immunoSEQ multiplex PCR. The table has under 200,000 clones, roughly three quarters seen once. Material: PBMCs. Receptor source: a woman in her forties or fifties in good health and CMV-seronegative.

The rearrangement links TRBV5-1 to TRBJ1-1, with unresolved D. From germline, CDR1 is SGHRS and CDR2 YFSETQ. V was cut by 0 bases and J by 2 bases, with 5 bases left in between. The CDR3 loop spans 13 amino acids. This chain's CDR3 is CASSLGPNTEAFF. In nucleotides, the CDR3 is TGCGCCAGCAGCTTGGGGCCAAACACTGAAGCTTTCTTT. The whole variable domain, remainder taken from reference TRBV5-1 and TRBJ1-1, is KAGVTQTPRYLIKTRGQQVTLSCSPISGHRSVSWYQQTPGQGLQFLFEYFSETQRNKGNFPGRFSGRQFSNSRSEMNVSTLELGDSALYLCASSLGPNTEAFFGQGTRLTVV.

This clone has a handful of counts. This chain links TRBV7-2 with TRBJ2-1; D may be TRBD2 (6 bases). Between the trimmed V and J ends, which lost 4 bases and 9 bases, there was a span of 16 bases. Per germline, CDR1 SGHTA and CDR2 FQGNSA. This CDR3 spans 14 amino acids. CDR3 in amino acids: CASSSSNQGGEQFF. The CDR3 DNA reads as TGTGCCAGCAGCTCGAGTAATCAGGGAGGTGAGCAGTTCTTC.

This clone was seen only a few times. V usage is TRBV5-8 and J usage is TRBJ1-1; maybe TRBD1 (6 bases). Per the germline V gene, CDR1 is SGHTS and CDR2 is YDEGEE. Trimming removed 4 bases at V and 10 bases at J, with 14 bases between. This CDR3 has 12 amino acids. The CDR3 DNA sequence: TGTGCCAGCAGCCCCGAGGGGGATACAGCTTTCTTT. Translating it yields CASSPEGDTAFF.

The chain combines TRBV6-5 with TRBJ1-5, with D unresolved. Trimming took 4 bases from V and 1 from J, leaving 11 bases between them. The CDR3 runs 15 residues. Looked up from germline, CDR1 is MNHEY and CDR2 is SVGAGI. CDR3 nucleotides: TGTGCCAGCAGTTTATTGGCCTCCAGCAATCAGCCCCAGCATTTT. Residues: CASSLLASSNQPQHF.

V gene TRBV28 combines with J gene TRBJ1-5; D not resolved. Per the germline V gene, CDR1 is MDHEN and CDR2 is SYDVKM. This CDR3 spans 12 amino acids. The V end was cut by 1 base, the J end by 5 bases, with 3 bases between. The CDR3 loop reads CASSLSDQPQHF. For the CDR3, the DNA is TGTGCCAGCAGTTTATCCGATCAGCCCCAGCATTTT.

This chain links TRBV4-2 with TRBJ2-1; maybe TRBD1 (6 bases). The germline V gene encodes CDR1 LGHNA and CDR2 YNFKEQ. The CDR3 has 16 amino acids. The V gene lost 0 bases and the J gene lost 3 bases, with 12 bases spanning the gap. The DNA of the CDR3 is TGTGCCAGCAGCCAAGAAGAGGGGGAGAGCTACAATGAGCAGTTCTTC. Amino acid sequence: CASSQEEGESYNEQFF.

The chain joins TRBV19 to TRBJ2-2; 7 positions match TRBD2. Germline CDR1 is LNHDA and CDR2 is SQIVND (reference sequence). The CDR3 totals 17 residues. The junction had 6 bases not matched to a gene; V was cut back by 1 base and J by 1 base. In DNA, the CDR3 is TGTGCCAGTAGTATAGGCCGCCTAGCGGAGAACACCGGGGAGCTGTTTTTT. Translation: CASSIGRLAENTGELFF.

The CDR3: CASSSPTGGTPQHF. CDR3 in DNA: TGTGCCAGCAGTAGCCCGACAGGGGGCACGCCCCAGCATTTT. The chain has TRBV28 and TRBJ1-5, with 10 bases fitting TRBD1. The V and J ends lost 5 bases and 9 bases, in that order; junction bases with no gene match: 7. Germline values: CDR1 MDHEN, CDR2 SYDVKM. The CDR3 is made up of 14 amino acids.

This clone was seen a single time. The chain carries TRBV6-1 and TRBJ2-7; 7 positions match TRBD1. Germline CDR1 and CDR2: MNHNS and SASEGT. This CDR3 spans 13 amino acids. CDR3 in DNA: TGTGCATTGAGGGACAGTTCCGGTTACGAGCAGTACTTC. This gives the protein CALRDSSGYEQYF.

This clone was detected a few times. The V call is TRBV5-1, the J call TRBJ2-1, with TRBD2 matching over 8 bases. The ends lost 4 bases at V and 4 bases at J; junction bases unmatched: 10. The CDR3 runs to 16 residues. Germline V gene data show CDR1 as SGHRS and CDR2 as YFSETQ. CDR3 sequence reads: CASSQDLASGYNEQFF. CDR3 in DNA: TGCGCCAGCAGCCAAGATTTGGCTAGCGGGTACAATGAGCAGTTCTTC.

With respect to this clone: This same CDR3 is encoded by further DNA sequences in the sample. The chain employs TRBV10-3 and TRBJ1-6, with 8 bases fitting TRBD1. Germline V CDR1 and CDR2: ENHRY, SYGVKD. Losses at the gene ends were 8 bases for V and 7 bases for J; bases not matched to a gene: 7. CDR3 length equals 14 residues. The CDR3 sequence is CAISETGGNSPLHF. CDR3 DNA sequence: TGTGCCATCTCAGAAACAGGGGGAAATTCACCCCTCCACTTT.

Remarks on this clone: The junction does not match germline at one end; this may be a read error. The chain employs TRBV7-9 and TRBJ2-7, with 12 nucleotides matching TRBD1. The germline V gene encodes CDR1 SEHNR and CDR2 FQNEAQ (reference sequence). The CDR3 has 16 residues. CDR3 DNA sequence: TGTTCCAGCAGCTTTATGGGACAGGGGGCCACCTACGAGCAGTACTTC. Amino acids: CSSSFMGQGATYEQYF.

This clone showed up just a few times. The chain carries TRBV10-3 and TRBJ2-7, with 13 bases that match TRBD2. V lost 4 bases to trimming and J lost 2 bases; unmatched junction nucleotides: 2. The CDR3 runs 15 residues. Per germline, CDR1 ENHRY and CDR2 SYGVKD. In DNA, the CDR3 is TGTGCCATCAGTGGGACTAGCGGGGGTGCCTACGAGCAGTACTTC. This sequence encodes CAISGTSGGAYEQYF.

The rearrangement joins TRBV19 to TRBJ1-4, with 11 bases lining up with TRBD1. CDR1 and CDR2 from the germline V gene are LNHDA and SQIVND (reference sequence). Trimming at V came to 2 bases and at J to 7 bases, leaving 3 bases not matched to a gene. CDR3 length: 15 amino acids. The chain's CDR3 is CASSIIGTGGEKLFF. The CDR3 DNA follows: TGTGCCAGTAGTATAATCGGGACAGGGGGTGAAAAACTGTTTTTT.

This chain uses TRBV11-2 with TRBJ2-7; 10 bases map to TRBD2. Germline values: CDR1 SGHAT, CDR2 FQNNGV. Trimming took 7 bases from V and 2 from J; bases not matched to a gene: 8. The CDR3 covers 15 residues. DNA of the CDR3: TGTGCCAGCAACGTAGCGAGCGGGGGGGCCTACGAGCAGTACTTC. Translated, it gives CASNVASGGAYEQYF.

The chain's CDR3 is CASSSPGGSRSSYNSPLHF. The DNA of the CDR3 is TGTGCCAGCAGCTCCCCCGGGGGATCCAGGAGCTCCTATAATTCACCCCTCCACTTT. The chain joins TRBV11-2 to TRBJ1-6; possible D gene TRBD1, 5 bases. The germline gives CDR1 SGHAT, CDR2 FQNNGV. CDR3 size: 19 residues. The V end was cut by 4 bases, the J end by 0 bases, with 19 bases between.

The table lists this clone with a few counts. This chain links TRBV29-1 with TRBJ2-6; D perhaps matches TRBD1 (6 bases). V lost 6 bases to trimming and J lost 0 bases, with 9 bases between them. The CDR3 totals 14 residues. CDR1 is SQVTM and CDR2 is ANQGSEA in the germline V gene. CDR3 bases: TGCAGCGTCCAAGGGGGCTCTGGGGCCAACGTCCTGACTTTC. Residues: CSVQGGSGANVLTF.

V gene TRBV7-2 combines with J gene TRBJ2-1; perhaps TRBD1 as D (6 bases). V dropped 4 bases and J dropped 5 bases, with 9 bases sitting between them. The germline V gene has CDR1 SGHTA and CDR2 FQGNSA. This CDR3 has 13 amino acids. CDR3 protein: CASSSSGDNEQFF. The CDR3 nucleotides are TGTGCCAGCAGCTCCTCAGGGGACAATGAGCAGTTCTTC.

This chain joins TRBV7-2 and TRBJ1-5, with TRBD1 identical over 7 bases. Losses at the gene ends were 1 base for V and 3 bases for J; bases not matched to a gene: 12. Germline V gives CDR1 SGHTA, CDR2 FQGNSA. CDR3 length: 18 residues. CDR3 sequence reads: CASSLGTIRDSNNQPQHF. CDR3 DNA sequence: TGTGCCAGCAGCTTAGGGACAATCCGGGACAGTAACAATCAGCCCCAGCATTTT.

The chain couples TRBV19 to TRBJ1-3, with D maybe TRBD1 (6 bases). The CDR3 is 15 residues long. Trimming left V 5 bases short and J 4 bases short, with 15 bases between. Germline lookup yields CDR1 LNHDA and CDR2 SQIVND (reference sequence). CDR3 DNA: TGTGCCAGTAGTCATCCCACAGGGTCGGGAAACACCATATATTTT. Translated: CASSHPTGSGNTIYF.

This chain links TRBV20-1 with TRBJ2-1; weak D call: TRBD2 (5 bases). In germline, CDR1 is DFQATT, CDR2 SNEGSKA (reference sequence). This CDR3 contains 11 residues. Trimming took off 3 bases at V and 8 bases at J, with 8 bases between the two ends. The CDR3 DNA reads as TGCAGTGCTAGGGAGGTTGATGAGCAGTTCTTC. Translated: CSAREVDEQFF.

This chain links TRBV4-2 with TRBJ2-3; the D gene is possibly TRBD1 (5 bases). Trimming shortened V by 0 bases and J by 5 bases, and 12 bases separated the two germline ends. This CDR3 comprises 15 residues. Per germline, CDR1 LGHNA and CDR2 YNFKEQ. The CDR3 region is CASSQDFGARDTQYF. As DNA, the CDR3 is TGTGCCAGCAGCCAAGATTTTGGGGCACGAGATACGCAGTATTTT.

This clone was counted only a few times. V gene TRBV5-1 combines with J gene TRBJ2-5, with TRBD2 matching 8 bases. The J call may be faulty, since TRBJ2-7 better matches the DNA end. The CDR3 contains 13 residues. The germline V gene has CDR1 SGHRS and CDR2 YFSETQ. Here the CDR3 reads CASSPGGAYEQYF. The CDR3, as DNA: TGCGCCAGCAGCCCGGGGGGGGCCTACGAGCAGTACTTC.

Details on this clone: The sample has other DNA sequences that encode this CDR3 too. The chain is built from TRBV2 and TRBJ1-6, with 8 nucleotides matching TRBD1. Per germline, CDR1 SNHLY and CDR2 FYNNEI. This CDR3 is 15 amino acids long. The V segment lost 6 bases and the J segment 4 bases; nucleotides outside the gene matches: 5. CDR3 amino acids: CASRETGAYNSPLHF. DNA for the CDR3: TGTGCCAGCAGGGAGACAGGGGCTTATAATTCACCCCTCCACTTT.

This sequence joins TRBV13 and TRBJ2-1, with a weak D call TRBD2 (7 bases). The germline V gene encodes CDR1 PRHDT and CDR2 FYEKMQ (reference sequence). The CDR3 is 15 residues long. Deletions cut 1 base from V and 3 bases from J, with 10 bases between. As DNA, the CDR3 is TGTGCCAGCAGCTTAGCCGGGGGGCTCTACAATGAGCAGTTCTTC. As protein: CASSLAGGLYNEQFF.

The chain couples TRBV5-1 to TRBJ2-1; TRBD2 might be the D (5 bases). The CDR3 is 15 residues long. Trimming took 0 bases from V and 5 from J, leaving 12 bases between them. Germline assignment: CDR1 SGHRS and CDR2 YFSETQ. CDR3 DNA sequence: TGCGCCAGCAGCTTGGCGCGGGTAGGACACAATGAGCAGTTCTTC. Translated: CASSLARVGHNEQFF.

V is TRBV5-6 and J is TRBJ2-3; 8 bases are shared with TRBD2. V dropped 5 bases and J dropped 4; count of bases not matched to a gene: 6. This CDR3 contains 14 residues. CDR1 SGHDT and CDR2 YYEEEE come from the germline V gene. CDR3: CASRESGSSDTQYF. The CDR3 DNA reads TGTGCCAGCAGGGAAAGCGGGAGCTCAGATACGCAGTATTTT.

The genes are TRBV4-3 and TRBJ2-3; perhaps TRBD2 as D (6 bases). CDR1 is LGHNA and CDR2 is YSLEER in the germline V gene. The CDR3 is made up of 18 amino acids. Trimming cost V 0 bases and J 6 bases, with 22 bases left between them. The CDR3: CASSQDAPLTGASDTQYF. The CDR3 DNA follows: TGCGCCAGCAGCCAAGATGCCCCTTTAACGGGAGCTTCGGATACGCAGTATTTT.

V and J are TRBV9 and TRBJ2-5; possible D gene TRBD1, 5 bases. Germline V gene data show CDR1 as SGDLS and CDR2 as YYNGEE. The germline V and J ends were trimmed by 3 bases and 5 bases, with 17 bases remaining between them. The CDR3 spans 15 residues. CDR3 nucleotide sequence: TGTGCCAGCAGCGACCCCACCAGGGCCGGTGAGACCCAGTACTTC. The encoded protein is CASSDPTRAGETQYF.

Worth noting for this clone: This sample also contains other DNA sequences that code for the same CDR3. The chain recombines TRBV2 with TRBJ2-1, with 8 bases fitting TRBD2. The CDR3 totals 15 residues. Germline-derived CDR1 and CDR2 are SNHLY and FYNNEI. The ends lost 1 base at V and 3 bases at J; junction bases unmatched: 2. CDR3 region: CASSEERGLYNEQFF. In nucleotides, the CDR3 is TGTGCCAGCAGTGAAGAGCGGGGGCTCTACAATGAGCAGTTCTTC. Drawing the rest from reference TRBV2 and TRBJ2-1, the complete variable domain is EPEVTQTPSHQVTQMGQEVILRCVPISNHLYFYWYRQILGQKVEFLVSFYNNEISEKSEIFDDQFSVERPDGSNFTLKIRSTKLEDSAMYFCASSEERGLYNEQFFGPGTRLTVL.

The chain joins TRBV7-9 to TRBJ1-1; D remains unclear. This CDR3 contains 13 residues. Trimming removed 1 base from V and 5 bases from J, with 8 bases in between. Germline CDR1 reads SEHNR; CDR2 reads FQNEAQ (reference sequence). The CDR3 coding sequence is TGTGCCAGCAGCTTAGACAGTATGACTGAAGCTTTCTTT. This sequence encodes CASSLDSMTEAFF.